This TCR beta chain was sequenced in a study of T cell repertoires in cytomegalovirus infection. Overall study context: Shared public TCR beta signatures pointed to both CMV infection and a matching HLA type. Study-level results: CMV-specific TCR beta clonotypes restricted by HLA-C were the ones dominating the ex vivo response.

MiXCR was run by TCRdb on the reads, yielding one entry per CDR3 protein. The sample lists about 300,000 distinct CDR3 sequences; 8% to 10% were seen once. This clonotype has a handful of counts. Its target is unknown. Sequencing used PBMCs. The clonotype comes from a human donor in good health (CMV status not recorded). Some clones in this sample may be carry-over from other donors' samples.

The chain's CDR3 is CASSLVRGREETQYF. Written as DNA, the CDR3 is TGTGCCAGCAGCTTGGTGAGAGGCAGGGAAGAGACCCAGTACTTC. The gene calls are TRBV5-5 and TRBJ2-5, with TRBD1 as a possible D gene (5 bases). V lost 0 bases and J 3 bases, leaving 12 bases between the germline ends. Germline CDR1 is SGHKS and CDR2 is YYEKEE (reference sequence). The CDR3 spans 15 residues.